These 5 T cell receptor beta chains were all obtained from the same sample, sequenced in a study of CD8 T cells in ankylosing spondylitis. TCRdb re-analysed the 5' RACE reads in MiXCR, keeping a single row per CDR3 protein. The sample yields fewer than 130,000 distinct CDR3 sequences, more than 20% seen once. Sequenced input: synovial fluid, either unsorted or a sorted T cell fraction (not recorded which). These receptor sequences come from a male donor with ankylosing spondylitis.

This clonotype turned up a few times. The genes are TRBV11-2 and TRBJ2-1, with 9 bases lining up with TRBD2. In germline, CDR1 is SGHAT, CDR2 FQNNGV. This CDR3 is 16 amino acids long. Losses at the gene ends were 5 bases for V and 5 bases for J; bases not matched to a gene: 10. CDR3 nucleotides: TGTGCCAGCAGCCTTTTCCCTAGCGGGATAAACAATGAGCAGTTCTTC. It encodes CASSLFPSGINNEQFF. The whole variable domain, remainder taken from reference TRBV11-2 and TRBJ2-1, is EAGVAQSPRYKIIEKRQSVAFWCNPISGHATLYWYQQILGQGPKLLIQFQNNGVVDDSQLPKDRFSAERLKGVDSTLKIQPAKLEDSAVYLCASSLFPSGINNEQFFGPGTRLTVL.

This clonotype was detected only a few times. The chain links TRBV5-6 to TRBJ2-5, with 7 bases identical to TRBD2. The CDR3 consists of 13 residues. The germline CDR1 and CDR2 sequences are SGHDT and YYEEEE. V lost 2 bases to trimming and J lost 4 bases; unmatched junction nucleotides: 2. In DNA, the CDR3 is TGTGCCAGCAGCTTCGCGGGAGTAGAGACCCAGTACTTC. Its protein product is CASSFAGVETQYF.

The chain carries TRBV30 and TRBJ2-1; D possibly corresponds to TRBD2 (5 bases). The germline V gene encodes CDR1 GTSNPN and CDR2 SVGIG (reference sequence). This CDR3 has 16 amino acids. The V gene lost 1 base and the J gene lost 9 bases, with 22 bases spanning the gap. Here the CDR3 reads CAWSDLSVRRVGEQFF. The CDR3 DNA reads TGTGCCTGGAGTGATTTATCTGTGCGGCGGGTTGGTGAGCAGTTCTTC. Filled out from reference TRBV30 and TRBJ2-1, the complete variable domain reads SQTIHQWPATLVQPVGSPLSLECTVEGTSNPNLYWYRQAAGRGLQLLFYSVGIGQISSEVPQNLSASRPQDRQFILSSKKLLLSDSGFYLCAWSDLSVRRVGEQFFGPGTRLTVL.

This clonotype was detected ten times or more. The chain links TRBV5-6 to TRBJ2-1; possibly TRBD1 or TRBD2 for D (5 bases each). Per the germline V gene, CDR1 is SGHDT and CDR2 is YYEEEE. The CDR3 contains 19 residues. V lost 4 bases and J lost 0, with 23 bases in between. The CDR3 here is CASSAQSPYGGTSYNEQFF. The CDR3 region has the DNA TGTGCCAGCAGCGCCCAATCACCATATGGGGGTACCTCCTACAATGAGCAGTTCTTC.

V and J are TRBV18 and TRBJ2-7, with D perhaps matching TRBD2 (7 bases). Trimming took 2 bases from V and 4 from J, leaving 15 bases between them. Germline V gives CDR1 KGHSH, CDR2 LQKENI. CDR3 length equals 15 residues. This CDR3 is CASSPRPGEGYEQYV. CDR3 coding DNA: TGTGCCAGCTCACCAAGGCCAGGGGAGGGATACGAGCAGTACGTC.